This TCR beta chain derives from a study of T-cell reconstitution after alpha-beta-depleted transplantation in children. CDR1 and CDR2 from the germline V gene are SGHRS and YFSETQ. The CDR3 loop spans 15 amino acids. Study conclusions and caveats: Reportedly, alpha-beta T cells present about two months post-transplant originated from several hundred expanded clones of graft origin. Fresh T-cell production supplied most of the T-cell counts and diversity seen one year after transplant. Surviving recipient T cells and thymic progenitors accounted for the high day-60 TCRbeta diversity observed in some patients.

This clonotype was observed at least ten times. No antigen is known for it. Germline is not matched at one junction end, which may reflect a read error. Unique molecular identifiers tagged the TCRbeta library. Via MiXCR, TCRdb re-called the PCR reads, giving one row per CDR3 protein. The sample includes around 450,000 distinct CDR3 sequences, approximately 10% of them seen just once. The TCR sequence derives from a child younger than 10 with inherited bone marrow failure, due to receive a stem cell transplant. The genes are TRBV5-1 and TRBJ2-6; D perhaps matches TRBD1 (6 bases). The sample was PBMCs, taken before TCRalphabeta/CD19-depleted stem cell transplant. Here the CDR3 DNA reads TGCGCCTGCAGCTGGGGGCCTTCTGGGGCCAACGTCCTGACTTTC. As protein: CACSWGPSGANVLTF. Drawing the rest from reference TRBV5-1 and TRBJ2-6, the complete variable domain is KAGVTQTPRYLIKTRGQQVTLSCSPISGHRSVSWYQQTPGQGLQFLFEYFSETQRNKGNFPGRFSGRQFSNSRSEMNVSTLELGDSALYLCACSWGPSGANVLTFGAGSRLTVL.